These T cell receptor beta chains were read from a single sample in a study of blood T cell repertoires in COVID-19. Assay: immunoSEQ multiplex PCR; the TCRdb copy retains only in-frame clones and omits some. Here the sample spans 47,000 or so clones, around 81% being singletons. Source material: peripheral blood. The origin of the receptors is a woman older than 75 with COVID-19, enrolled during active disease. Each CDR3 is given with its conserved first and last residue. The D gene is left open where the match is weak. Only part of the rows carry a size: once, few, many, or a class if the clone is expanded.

TGTGCCAGCAGTTTAGGGACTAGCATCAATGAGCAGTTCTTC,CASSLGTSINEQFF,14,TRBJ2-1,.,TRBV6-5,TRBD2
TGTGCCAGCAGTGCAGGGGTCACTGAAGCTTTCTTT,CASSAGVTEAFF,12,TRBJ1-1,.,TRBV2,.
TGTGCCAGCAGTGACTCGGGGACAGGGGGACACAATGAGCAGTTCTTC,CASSDSGTGGHNEQFF,16,TRBJ2-1,few,TRBV6-4,TRBD1
TGTGCCAGGCCGACGACGGGGGGTACTGGAAACACCATATATTTT,CARPTTGGTGNTIYF,15,TRBJ1-3,.,TRBV6-8,.
TGTGCCAGTAAAGTTTTAGCGGGCCCCAATGAGCAGTTCTTC,CASKVLAGPNEQFF,14,TRBJ2-1,.,TRBV19,TRBD2
TGTGCCAGCAGTTTATCGGACACTGAAGCTTTCTTT,CASSLSDTEAFF,12,TRBJ1-1,.,TRBV12-3/TRBV12-4,.
TGCGCCAGCAGACCGGCGGACAGGTTTGGTGAAAAACTGTTTTTT,CASRPADRFGEKLFF,15,TRBJ1-4,.,TRBV5-1,TRBD1
TGTGCCAGCTCACCTCGAAAGAACGATGGTTCAGATGGCTACACCTTC,CASSPRKNDGSDGYTF,16,TRBJ1-2,.,TRBV18,.
TGTGCCAGTAGCCGAAAGCCTAGCGGGAGTTCCCACGAGCAGTACTTC,CASSRKPSGSSHEQYF,16,TRBJ2-7,.,TRBV19,TRBD2
TGTGCCAGCAGTTCACTGACAGGGGGCATGAACACTGAAGCTTTCTTT,CASSSLTGGMNTEAFF,16,TRBJ1-1,.,TRBV6-5,TRBD1
TGCAGCGCAAGACAGGACGACTATGGCTACACCTTC,CSARQDDYGYTF,12,TRBJ1-2,.,TRBV29-1,.
TGTGCCAGCAGCCCTAGATGGGGCCACGAGCAGTACTTC,CASSPRWGHEQYF,13,TRBJ2-7,.,TRBV3-1/TRBV3-2,.
TGTGCCAGCAGTTCGGTCGGTGAAGCTTTCTTT,CASSSVGEAFF,11,TRBJ1-1,.,TRBV6-2/TRBV6-3,.
TGTGCCAGCAGTCCGTGGGGGGTGAACACTGAAGCTTTCTTT,CASSPWGVNTEAFF,14,TRBJ1-1,.,TRBV27,.
TGTGCCAGCAGCCGCCTAGGGAGCGCCAACAATGAGCAGTTCTTC,CASSRLGSANNEQFF,15,TRBJ2-1,.,TRBV3-1/TRBV3-2,.
TGTGCCATCAGAGAGGGGGCTACTGAAGCTTTCTTT,CAIREGATEAFF,12,TRBJ1-1,once,TRBV10-3,TRBD1
TGTGCCAGCAGCTCCGGGACAGGGCGCTACAATGAGCAGTTCTTC,CASSSGTGRYNEQFF,15,TRBJ2-1,.,TRBV7-9,TRBD1
TGTGCCAGCAGTGACAGGGTTCAGCCCCAGCATTTT,CASSDRVQPQHF,12,TRBJ1-5,.,TRBV6-1,.
TGTGCCAGCAGTTACTCGTCTTTCGGGAACTATGGCTACACCTTC,CASSYSSFGNYGYTF,15,TRBJ1-2,.,TRBV6-5,.
TGTGCCACCCGAGCGGCGGGAGGGTTATCCTACGAGCAGTACTTC,CATRAAGGLSYEQYF,15,TRBJ2-7,.,TRBV28,TRBD2
TGTGCCAGCAGTTACAAAGGGACCAGGGGGAATGAGCAGTTCTTC,CASSYKGTRGNEQFF,15,TRBJ2-1,.,TRBV6-5,TRBD1
TGTGCCATCAAGGCGGGAGTTCGAACAGATACGCAGTATTTT,CAIKAGVRTDTQYF,14,TRBJ2-3,.,TRBV10-3,TRBD2
TGTGCCAGCAGCCTGGGACACGCCCAAGAGACCCAGTACTTC,CASSLGHAQETQYF,14,TRBJ2-5,.,TRBV7-9,.
TGTGCCTGGAGACCGGGACAGGGGTATGGCCACGGGGAGCTGTTTTTT,CAWRPGQGYGHGELFF,16,TRBJ2-2,.,TRBV30,TRBD1
TGTGCCAGTACTCACGACGGGACAGGGAACTATCAGCCCCAGCATTTT,CASTHDGTGNYQPQHF,16,TRBJ1-5,once,TRBV19,TRBD1
TGTGCCAGCACCCATGGGTGGGAGGGCCGCAATGAGCAGTTCTTC,CASTHGWEGRNEQFF,15,TRBJ2-1,.,TRBV7-6,TRBD2
TGTGCCAGCAAAAAGGAGATCGGGGAGCTGTTTTTT,CASKKEIGELFF,12,TRBJ2-2,.,TRBV6-5,.
TGTGCCAGTAGTACAGGGGCTCCGGAAGCTTTCTTT,CASSTGAPEAFF,12,TRBJ1-1,.,TRBV19,.
TGTGCCAGCAGTTTATCCCTCCTCTACGAGCAGTACTTC,CASSLSLLYEQYF,13,TRBJ2-7,.,TRBV27,.
TGTGCCACTCCCACGGGGAGTTTTGGCTACACCTTC,CATPTGSFGYTF,12,TRBJ1-2,few,TRBV7-9,.
TGTGCCAGCCAAGGGTCGGTACGGGGGGGGACAGATACGCAGTATTTT,CASQGSVRGGTDTQYF,16,TRBJ2-3,.,TRBV19,TRBD2
TGTGCCAGCAGTTTAGGCGGGGTCTCCTACGAGCAGTACTTC,CASSLGGVSYEQYF,14,TRBJ2-7,.,TRBV27,.
TGCGCCAGCAGCTTGGACGCGGGAGGGCCGGTCAAAAACATTCAGTACTTC,CASSLDAGGPVKNIQYF,17,TRBJ2-4,.,TRBV5-1,TRBD2
TGTGCCAGTAGTAAGGGACTCAATGAGCAGTTCTTC,CASSKGLNEQFF,12,TRBJ2-1,.,TRBV19,.
TGCGCCAGCAGCACCCAGGGGACAGCCATACCCCCCTACAATGAGCAGTTCTTC,CASSTQGTAIPPYNEQFF,18,TRBJ2-1,.,TRBV5-1,TRBD1
TGTGCCAGCAGTACCTCCCCGACAGGGCGAAATCAGCCCCAGCATTTT,CASSTSPTGRNQPQHF,16,TRBJ1-5,.,TRBV6-2/TRBV6-3,TRBD1
TGTGCCAGCAGACCCACGGACAGGGGTAATTCACCCCTCCACTTT,CASRPTDRGNSPLHF,15,TRBJ1-6,.,TRBV6-5,TRBD1